The 10 T cell receptor beta chains reported below all come from one sample, sequenced in a study of cytomegalovirus exposure and HLA in healthy donors. The primer mix had 60 Vbeta and 13 Jbeta primers. Using immunoSEQ multiplex PCR, the repertoire was profiled, and TCRdb retains in-frame clones only, with some absent. The sample consists of around 200,000 clones, roughly 90% of them appearing once. Sequenced: PBMCs. All receptors derive from a woman aged 30 to 39 in good health and CMV-seronegative.

The chain has TRBV27 and TRBJ2-5, with 7 bases fitting TRBD2. The DNA end is more similar to TRBJ2-7, so the J call may be wrong. CDR1 is MNHEY, CDR2 SMNVEV, per germline (reference sequence). The length of the CDR3 is 13 residues. The DNA of the CDR3 is TGTGCCAGCAGTTTATCGGGGGGGTACGAGCAGTACTTC. It yields the protein CASSLSGGYEQYF.

The gene calls are TRBV15 and TRBJ2-2, with 9 positions matching TRBD1. CDR1 is LNHNV and CDR2 is YYDKDF in the germline V gene (reference sequence). The V gene end was trimmed by 1 base and the J gene end by 6 bases; junction bases not matched to a gene: 3. This CDR3 has 15 residues. The CDR3 DNA reads as TGTGCCACCAGCAGAGTCACAGGGGGCCCCGGGGAGCTGTTTTTT. Protein product: CATSRVTGGPGELFF.

V usage is TRBV29-1 and J usage is TRBJ2-7; tentatively, D is TRBD2 (7 bases). Germline CDR1 reads SQVTM; CDR2 reads ANQGSEA. The V end was cut by 7 bases, the J end by 6 bases, with 13 bases between. CDR3 size: 11 residues. The CDR3 sequence is CSAEGGGEQYF. CDR3 sequence (DNA): TGCAGCGCCGAGGGGGGGGGCGAGCAGTACTTC.

This clone appeared once. At the DNA level, this CDR3 is encoded by other sequences in the same sample as well. This rearrangement joins TRBV9 to TRBJ2-3; TRBD2 matches 14 bases. This CDR3 spans 17 amino acids. Germline V gene sequence: CDR1 SGDLS, CDR2 YYNGEE. V dropped 0 bases and J dropped 4; count of bases not matched to a gene: 4. CDR3 residues: CASSVDEGLAGADTQYF. CDR3 sequence (DNA): TGTGCCAGCAGCGTAGATGAGGGACTAGCGGGAGCAGATACGCAGTATTTT.

The chain recombines TRBV10-2 with TRBJ2-2; D might be TRBD2 (5 bases). The V gene's germline CDR1 is WSHSY and CDR2 SAAADI. V lost 4 bases and J lost 5, with 20 bases in between. The CDR3 is made up of 17 amino acids. Here the CDR3 reads CASSVAREGAVTGELFF. DNA for the CDR3: TGCGCCAGCAGTGTAGCCCGTGAGGGCGCGGTGACCGGGGAGCTGTTTTTT.

This sequence joins TRBV5-1 and TRBJ2-1; TRBD2 agrees at 8 bases. V lost 4 bases, J lost 8 bases, and 11 bases stayed unmatched. The CDR3 is 15 amino acids. Germline-derived CDR1 and CDR2 are SGHRS and YFSETQ. CDR3 sequence reads: CASSHDRGGIDEQFF. CDR3 coding DNA: TGCGCCAGCAGCCACGATCGGGGGGGCATTGATGAGCAGTTCTTC.

The V and J genes are TRBV20-1 and TRBJ1-1, with 9 bases lining up with TRBD1. CDR1 is DFQATT and CDR2 is SNEGSKA in the germline V gene (reference sequence). The CDR3 is 11 residues long. Trimming cost V 4 bases and J 10 bases; bases outside gene matches: 4. CDR3 protein: CSAKDRGGAFF. The CDR3 nucleotides read TGCAGTGCTAAGGACAGGGGAGGAGCTTTCTTT.

The chain is built from TRBV19 and TRBJ1-1; D ambiguous. The CDR3 runs 13 residues. V was shortened by 0 bases and J by 6 bases, with 8 bases between the two germline ends. CDR1 is LNHDA, CDR2 SQIVND, per germline (reference sequence). The CDR3 is CASSIDRGSEAFF. Written as DNA, the CDR3 is TGTGCCAGTAGTATAGATCGGGGATCTGAAGCTTTCTTT.

The rearrangement links TRBV28 to TRBJ2-1; a weak D match, TRBD2 (5 bases). Germline CDR1 MDHEN, CDR2 SYDVKM. The CDR3 is made up of 15 amino acids. V dropped 2 bases and J dropped 9 bases, with 17 bases sitting between them. The CDR3 sequence: CASSLGGSLRGEQFF. CDR3 sequence (DNA): TGTGCCAGCAGTTTAGGAGGTAGCTTGCGCGGTGAGCAGTTCTTC.

The V call is TRBV19, the J call TRBJ2-7; 7 bases are a match to TRBD2. The CDR3 is made up of 14 amino acids. Germline values: CDR1 LNHDA, CDR2 SQIVND (reference sequence). J lost 2 bases, V lost 8 bases, and 9 bases had no gene match. CDR3 nucleotides: TGTGCCAGTGGCACTAGGGACTACCCCTACGAGCAGTACTTC. It specifies CASGTRDYPYEQYF.